The T cell receptor (beta chain) described here comes from a study of identical twins. TCRdb reprocessed the 5' RACE reads via MiXCR and lists one record per CDR3 protein. The profile shows under 450,000 distinct CDR3 sequences, about a fifth of them singletons. This clonotype appeared many times. The CDR3 sequence is 14 residues long. The germline gives CDR1 MDHEN, CDR2 SYDVKM. V was clipped by 5 bases and J by 5 bases; unmatched bases: 3. This chain joins TRBV28 and TRBJ2-1; the match to TRBD2 covers 10 bases. This clonotype was sampled from a man aged 45-65 years in good health. Sample: naive T cells sorted from blood. CDR3 region: CASSQSGGDNEQFF. For the CDR3, the DNA is TGTGCCAGCAGTCAAAGCGGGGGGGACAATGAGCAGTTCTTC.